These 12 T cell receptor beta chains share one sample of origin, sequenced in a study of blood T cell repertoires in COVID-19. Sequencing was performed with immunoSEQ multiplex PCR; in TCRdb, only in-frame clones are kept and a portion is missing. The repertoire has around 60,000 clones, about nine tenths of them found once; the top ten carry around 8.4%. The sequencing input was peripheral blood. The receptors come from a woman older than 75 with active COVID-19.

The rearrangement uses TRBV24-1 and TRBJ2-3; D call uncertain. There are 12 residues in the CDR3. The V end lost 3 bases, the J end lost 10 bases, and 10 bases lay between the germline ends. Germline V gene data show CDR1 as KGHDR and CDR2 as SFDVKD. The CDR3 loop is CATSDMVEAQYF. The CDR3 DNA is TGTGCCACCAGTGATATGGTAGAGGCGCAGTATTTT.

V is TRBV11-2 and J is TRBJ2-7; maybe TRBD1 (5 bases). The CDR3 runs 15 residues. Trimming shortened V by 0 bases and J by 3 bases, and 12 bases separated the two germline ends. CDR1 is SGHAT and CDR2 is FQNNGV in the germline V gene. The CDR3 here is CASSLEGWQGYEQYF. CDR3 sequence (DNA): TGTGCCAGCAGCTTAGAAGGGTGGCAGGGCTACGAGCAGTACTTC.

The V call is TRBV5-1, the J call TRBJ2-3; TRBD1 matches 7 bases. V was pared by 3 bases and J by 3 bases, with 7 bases of the junction left unmatched. The CDR3 extends over 15 amino acids. In germline, CDR1 is SGHRS, CDR2 YFSETQ. CDR3 loop: CASSSRTGPTDTQYF. In DNA, the CDR3 is TGCGCCAGCAGCTCACGGACAGGACCGACAGATACGCAGTATTTT.

The genes are TRBV5-1 and TRBJ2-2; 7 bases map to TRBD2. Germline loops: CDR1 SGHRS, CDR2 YFSETQ. With V trimmed by 2 bases and J by 6 bases, 7 bases remained unmatched. The CDR3 extends over 15 amino acids. CDR3 sequence: CASSFGTIGAGELFF. Here the CDR3 DNA reads TGCGCCAGCAGCTTCGGGACTATAGGCGCCGGGGAGCTGTTTTTT.

This sequence joins TRBV5-1 and TRBJ1-1; D is possibly TRBD1 (5 bases). Trimming stripped 0 bases from V and 0 bases from J, with 12 bases between. The CDR3 loop spans 16 amino acids. Looked up from germline, CDR1 is SGHRS and CDR2 is YFSETQ. The CDR3 DNA reads as TGCGCCAGCAGCTTGGATCAGGGAGGTATGAACACTGAAGCTTTCTTT. Its protein is CASSLDQGGMNTEAFF.

J is TRBJ1-2 and V is TRBV7-2; the match to TRBD1 covers 8 bases. The CDR3 contains 14 residues. The germline V gene encodes CDR1 SGHTA and CDR2 FQGNSA. Trimming at V came to 1 base and at J to 7 bases, leaving 5 bases not matched to a gene. CDR3 nucleotides: TGTGCCAGCAGCTTAGGTCCAGGGGGCGGTGGCTACACCTTC. It codes for CASSLGPGGGGYTF.

The chain has TRBV2 and TRBJ2-1; 10 bases are a match to TRBD2. Germline-derived CDR1 and CDR2 are SNHLY and FYNNEI. After removal of 6 bases from V and 0 bases from J, the junction contained 5 bases not matched to a gene. This CDR3 spans 16 amino acids. The CDR3 DNA is TGTGCCAGCAGCGGACTAGCGGCAAGCTCCTACAATGAGCAGTTCTTC. Translating it yields CASSGLAASSYNEQFF.

This clone was seen a single time. The gene calls are TRBV12-3 or TRBV12-4 and TRBJ1-2; TRBD1 agrees at 7 bases. This CDR3 comprises 12 residues. Germline trimming cut 6 bases from V and 7 bases from J; bases unmatched to any gene: 5. Written as DNA, the CDR3 is TGTGCCAGCAGCGACAGGGTTGGTGGCTACACCTTC. This sequence encodes CASSDRVGGYTF.

In its sample, this clone was seen a few times. The rearrangement links TRBV6-1 to TRBJ2-7; 7 positions match TRBD2. Trimming at V came to 3 bases and at J to 1 base, leaving 9 bases not matched to a gene. This CDR3 has 16 amino acids. CDR1 is MNHNS and CDR2 is SASEGT in the germline V gene. CDR3: CASSDGPSGMSYEQYF. The CDR3 nucleotides read TGTGCCAGCAGTGACGGCCCCAGCGGGATGTCCTACGAGCAGTACTTC.

V usage is TRBV5-4 and J usage is TRBJ1-2, with 10 bases aligning to TRBD1. This CDR3 is 15 amino acids long. V lost 4 bases and J lost 5; bases outside the gene matches: 8. The germline V gene has CDR1 SGHNT and CDR2 YYREEE (reference sequence). CDR3 DNA: TGTGCCAGCAGCCCAGGGGGACAGGGGTCTTATGGCTACACCTTC. This gives the protein CASSPGGQGSYGYTF.

The chain has TRBV4-1 and TRBJ1-6; D may be TRBD1 (5 bases). CDR3 length equals 19 residues. V was pared by 1 base and J by 0 bases, with 16 bases between. CDR1 is MGHRA and CDR2 is YSYEKL in the germline V gene. CDR3 DNA sequence: TGCGCCAGCAGCCAAGTGACACCACAGGAGAGCTCCTATAATTCACCCCTCCACTTT. Translation gives CASSQVTPQESSYNSPLHF.

This clone was picked up one time. The chain links TRBV5-4 to TRBJ2-5; TRBD2 matches at 7 bases. With 4 bases clipped from V and 5 bases from J, the junction kept 8 bases outside the gene matches. The germline gives CDR1 SGHNT, CDR2 YYREEE (reference sequence). The CDR3 loop spans 14 amino acids. The CDR3 loop is CASSPGGRDETQYF. CDR3 coding DNA: TGTGCCAGCAGCCCGGGAGGTAGGGATGAGACCCAGTACTTC.